What follows are 2 T cell receptor beta chains derived from one specimen sequenced in a study of T cell repertoires in cytomegalovirus infection. TCRdb redid the calling of the reads with MiXCR, one entry per CDR3 protein. The data contain 650,000 to 850,000 distinct CDR3 sequences, 25% to 35% of them singletons. No antigen has been identified for these receptors. The sample was cultured CD8+ T cells from PBMCs, taken from culture after CMV antigen stimulation. The receptors derive from a human donor in good health (CMV status not recorded). Some clones in this sample may be carry-over from other donors' samples.

The rearrangement links TRBV28 to TRBJ2-3; TRBD1 matches 8 bases. CDR3 length equals 15 residues. V lost 5 bases to trimming and J lost 3 bases; unmatched junction nucleotides: 7. Germline V gives CDR1 MDHEN, CDR2 SYDVKM. CDR3 DNA sequence: TGTGCCAGCAGTGACAGGGGCAAAGGGACAGATACGCAGTATTTT. It encodes CASSDRGKGTDTQYF.

The chain links TRBV11-2 to TRBJ2-1; TRBD1 matches 8 bases. The CDR3 has 17 amino acids. The germline CDR1 and CDR2 sequences are SGHAT and FQNNGV. V trimming: 3 bases; J trimming: 4 bases; junction bases outside the gene matches: 11. In DNA, the CDR3 is TGTGCCAGCAGCTTCTACAGGGGGTCGTCTTATTACAATGAGCAGTTCTTC. The encoded protein is CASSFYRGSSYYNEQFF.